The sequence of this TCR beta chain was determined in a study of cytomegalovirus exposure and HLA in healthy donors (TCRdb year 2017). Regarding the complete study: In an earlier analysis of approximately 640 of the donors, 276 Gb of sequence data and 95 million to 130 million unique TCR beta sequences from roughly 200 million T cells were reported. About 330 gigabases of sequencing data and around 90 million unique TCR sequences made up an early release that covered approximately 650 HLA-typed donors. The genetic ancestry cluster associated with self-reported Caucasian donors included 70% to 85% of the roughly 380 genotyped donors. The aim of the study was to test whether cataloging public T cell receptors could identify signatures of past pathogen exposure. The T cell repertoires of 700 or so subjects were profiled by immunosequencing and related to cytomegalovirus serostatus. A separate validation cohort of roughly 130 different subjects was used in addition to the approximately 610-subject first cohort. High-throughput TCR immunosequencing, statistical association of individual TCRs with disease status, and machine learning were combined to predict cytomegalovirus infection status. A later analysis re-examined previously published TCR beta repertoires from just over 650 donors and added high-resolution HLA genotyping to investigate patterns of TCR occurrence. Rather than drawing on any new phenotypic data, the later analysis identified candidate immune exposures from TCR beta sequences and the way those sequences occurred across donors. In an earlier analysis of roughly 540 of the donors, high-throughput TCR beta sequencing was used to judge whether each TCR beta V gene segment behaved as functional or pseudogenic. Donor age, sex, ethnicity and CMV serostatus were collected together with the repertoire data. Genome-wide SNP genotypes for about 65% of the roughly 670 donors were used in a later genetic analysis, which treated that subset as a discovery cohort. All discovery cohort repertoires had been generated on a single sequencing platform. Class I and class II HLA loci were covered by the typing at four-digit resolution. The number of typed donors differed by locus: roughly 629-640 for A, B, C, DRB1 and DQB1; some 500 for DQA1; approximately 600 for DPA1; and some 430 for DPB1. A few DR-DQ haplotypes were treated as single units for association and clustering because of strong linkage in the cohort. Among 300 to 500 genotyped donors of the cohort, an average of approximately 240,000 unique TCR beta nucleotide sequences was sequenced per donor, of which about 18% were non-productive. The full study reports these points: The authors suggested that the approach could potentially be generalized to other disease states and immunological phenotypes. A later genetic analysis reported fewer N-insertions in productive TCRs among donors in an Asian-associated ancestry cluster than the roughly 620-donor mean. While some public TCRs were present in many individuals, most TCR sequences turned up only very rarely across donors. Because the 87-base-pair reads could not distinguish some IMGT-functional V segments, including TRBV6-2 and TRBV6-3, those segments were excluded. A group of highly shared sequence variants was considered likely to be a technical artifact of the sequencing pipeline. In a later analysis, some 17,000 TCR beta sequences were associated with specific HLA alleles at a false discovery rate of 0.05. In both the original and validation cohorts, the classifier was reported to diagnose cytomegalovirus status with high specificity and sensitivity. Correlated functional status among segregating V segments might be attributable to linkage disequilibrium, but an unknown experimental factor could not be ruled out. For the cohort, immune exposure information was limited to CMV serostatus. In the study, 150 to 200 TCR beta chains were listed as associated with cytomegalovirus. A further reported finding was that TCR beta sequences accurately predicted the HLA-A and HLA-B alleles for most subjects in the first cohort. A later analysis reported that several top co-occurrence clusters appeared linked to parvovirus B19, influenza, CMV and Epstein-Barr virus. Because HLA typing was unavailable for some donors at each locus, only the typed subset was used in association tests. V-gene and J-gene trimming of TCR beta chains was associated with a missense DCLRE1C variant in a later genetic analysis, and the association was replicated in an independent cohort. Assigning TCR associations to individual alleles was difficult when HLA alleles, especially DR and DQ, strongly co-occurred. Only TCR beta chains were sequenced in this cohort, and the absence of alpha or paired-chain data limited detectable features. In a later analysis, the rate of TCR association differed among HLA loci, with DRB1 alleles having the most associated TCRs and HLA-C alleles having the fewest. Sequencing depth was assumed to be roughly uniform across donors in the presence/absence analyses, though that assumption may not hold. Compared with equally common non-associated chains, HLA-associated TCR beta chains in a later analysis were more clonally expanded and had lower generation probabilities. In an earlier analysis of 587 of the donors, most TCR beta V segments appeared in productive rearrangements about 90% or about 30% of the time, broadly matching IMGT annotations. According to a later analysis, most CMV-associated TCR beta chains appeared to be HLA-restricted, and the HLA associations seemed to be driven largely by CMV exposure. Over 15 rarely observed V segments, including chromosome 9 orphons, were excluded from the earlier analysis of about 600 of the donors because counts were too low. In vitro tests confirmed that a few of the cytomegalovirus-associated TCR beta chains recognize cytomegalovirus antigens.

The method behind the library was the immunoSEQ multiplex PCR assay. For the multiplex PCR, a mixture combining 60 forward primers for TCR Vbeta segments and 13 reverse primers for TCR Jbeta segments was used. A multiplex PCR assay on genomic DNA amplified the CDR3 region of rearranged TCR beta genes. The amplified TCR beta libraries were sequenced on the Illumina HiSeq System as 87-base-pair reads. The original pipeline was this. A later analysis counted tens of millions of unique TCR beta chains across the 666 repertoires, and some 11 million of these chains were shared by at least two donors. A nearest-neighbor algorithm error-corrected the raw reads and collapsed the reads into unique sequences, merging closely related sequences to remove PCR and sequencing errors. Alignment of CDR3 sequences to IMGT reference sequences was used to assign V, D and J gene segments. Each retained sequence needed at least a six-nucleotide match to both a V gene segment and a J gene segment. Rearrangements were called productive when the CDR3 lacked stop codons and stayed in frame with V and J; all others were non-productive. CDR3 was defined by IMGT convention, running from the second conserved V-encoded cysteine to the conserved J-encoded phenylalanine. The earlier analysis of roughly 590 of the donors excluded any sequence lacking an unambiguous match to a single V gene segment. In an earlier analysis of roughly 500 of the donors, V segments were called functional above 56.7% productive rearrangements and were called segregating when the between-donor standard deviation exceeded 5%. A statistical classification framework was built for diagnosing cytomegalovirus status from the catalog of TCR beta chain sequences. V and J gene assignment, in a later analysis, came from comparing TCR nucleotide sequences with IMGT/GENE-DB human TR gene sequences. The TCRdist pipeline was used in a later analysis to assign CDR3 sequences and most-parsimonious VDJ recombination scenarios. In a later analysis, every TCR beta chain was defined by the combination of its CDR3 amino acid sequence and its V-gene family, and reads without a unique V-gene family were dropped. To address suspected cross-contamination and a sequencing artifact, a later analysis removed a few hundred highly shared, low-generation-probability nucleotide sequences. In a later analysis, a clonal expansion index for each public chain was calculated from normalized within-repertoire ranks of inferred template counts. Generation probabilities in a later analysis came from a VDJ recombination model fitted to out-of-frame rearrangements, and those results were checked against IGoR. Hypergeometric tests were used in a later analysis to score TCR-TCR, TCR-HLA and TCR-CMV co-occurrence, with a repertoire-size bias correction applied to the TCR pairs. A later analysis estimated false discovery rates by permuting HLA or CMV assignments 20 times. In a later analysis, co-occurring TCRs were grouped with DBSCAN, and TCRdist sequence similarity was added when clustering was performed within HLA-allele-positive subsets. Repertoires with fewer than 30,000 or more than 120,000 public chains, plus five repertoires with anomalous nucleotide sharing, were excluded from co-occurrence clustering. TCRdb holds this immuneACCESS table with in-frame rearrangements only. Some clones are missing; in checked studies, unresolved V genes explain under half, and the rest has no known cause. V and J calls and clone size are given by that table; D and trimming were obtained from the DNA. In all, the sample holds approximately 110,000 clones, and 70% to 85% of those were seen once. Around 2.7% of the sample goes to the ten largest clones.

The cohort consisted of approximately 690 healthy bone marrow donors. At the time of sampling, all cohort members were nominally healthy, though unrecorded immune exposures were likely present. The donor was CMV seronegative and was included in the group of 352 seronegative cohort members. A peripheral blood sample was provided by each donor, and peripheral blood mononuclear cells were used for TCR beta sequencing. Genomic DNA extraction from the blood cell samples was performed with the Qiagen DNeasy Blood Extraction Kit. With regard to this clone: Its target antigen remains unknown. Base quality data are lacking; no much larger clone is found one base away.

CDR3 length: 14 amino acids, cysteine to phenylalanine. Just CDR3 DNA is preserved here, 42 bases in frame from base 1. A distance of 15 bases separates the germline ends of V and J, which lose 5 bases and 8 bases respectively. CDR1 SNHLY and CDR2 FYNNEI were looked up in the germline V gene. Rearrangement joined TRBV2 to TRBJ1-4; TRBD1 might be the D gene, on 5 matching bases. This TCR derives from a woman younger than 30 in good health and CMV-seronegative. The sample taken for sequencing was PBMCs. The DNA is TGTGCCAGCAGTACCGGGGGAGGTGTGGAAAAACTGTTTTTT. Its product reads: CASSTGGGVEKLFF.